Listed below are T cell receptor beta chains from one sample, sequenced in a study of CD8 T cells in Susac syndrome. One entry per CDR3 protein results from TCRdb running MiXCR on the immunoSEQ multiplex PCR reads. The sample records about 76,000 distinct CDR3 sequences, approximately 95% being singletons. The source material was CD8+ T cells from PBMCs. Every receptor here comes from a human donor with Susac syndrome. The CDR3 runs from the conserved cysteine through the conserved F or W. A D gene is named only where the DNA matches it firmly. Not all rows give a size; the values are once, few, many and, for expanded clones, a class.

v_call	clone_size	j_call	d_call	cdr3_aa	cdr3_nt
TRBV29-1	-	TRBJ1-2	-	CSVEPSFYGYTF	TGCAGCGTTGAACCCTCGTTCTATGGCTACACCTTC
TRBV10-3	-	TRBJ2-1	-	CAISDLAQYNEQFF	TGTGCCATCAGTGATCTCGCTCAATACAATGAGCAGTTCTTC
TRBV3-1	-	TRBJ2-7	TRBD2	CASSQATSGGGYEQYF	TGTGCCAGCAGCCAAGCGACTAGCGGGGGAGGTTACGAGCAGTACTTC
TRBV5-1	once	TRBJ1-3	-	CASSLEFGNTIYF	TGCGCCAGCAGCTTGGAGTTTGGAAACACCATATATTTT
TRBV18	-	TRBJ2-6	-	CASSPPAGVLGANVLTF	TGTGCCAGCTCACCCCCGGCAGGGGTACTGGGGGCCAACGTCCTGACTTTC
TRBV6-6	-	TRBJ2-7	-	CASSYGESIHHEQYF	TGTGCCAGCAGTTACGGGGAGTCCATCCATCACGAGCAGTACTTC
TRBV18	-	TRBJ2-5	TRBD2	CASSVGSGKGETQYF	TGTGCCAGCAGTGTTGGAAGCGGGAAGGGAGAGACCCAGTACTTC
TRBV20-1	-	TRBJ2-3	-	CSARGGGPEDTQYF	TGCAGTGCTAGGGGGGGCGGCCCAGAGGATACGCAGTATTTT
TRBV7-2	-	TRBJ2-7	-	CASSLHAAIGYEQYF	TGTGCCAGCAGCTTGCACGCGGCGATTGGCTACGAGCAGTACTTC
TRBV4-2	once	TRBJ2-5	TRBD2	CASSQDGLAGGSAETQYF	TGTGCCAGCAGCCAAGACGGACTAGCGGGGGGTTCGGCGGAGACCCAGTACTTC
TRBV9	-	TRBJ2-3	-	CASSPPLPSSTDTQYF	TGTGCCAGCAGCCCACCCCTCCCGTCTAGCACAGATACGCAGTATTTT